This T cell receptor beta chain was found in a study of identifying expanded T cells in peripheral blood. Overall study findings and caveats: Differentially abundant clones: about 1.2 between replicates, approximately 16 at approximately two weeks, less than 20 at four. Across healthy donors, higher total template counts meant significantly greater roughly 2-week count variance.

On this clone: What it recognizes is unknown.

The protocol was immunoSEQ multiplex PCR, while the TCRdb copy is restricted to in-frame clones and leaves out a portion. Of roughly 82,000 clones listed, 84% are singletons. This CDR3 has 11 amino acids. With 6 bases clipped from V and 8 bases from J, the junction kept 6 bases outside the gene matches. Germline V gene data show CDR1 as DFQATT and CDR2 as SNEGSKA (reference sequence). The clonotype comes from a person aged 18 to 70 in good health. The specimen sequenced was blood. This rearrangement joins TRBV20-1 to TRBJ1-2, with 7 bases fitting TRBD1. The CDR3 sequence is CSASTGIGYTF. The CDR3 bases are TGCAGTGCCTCGACAGGGATCGGCTACACCTTC.